Each of the 9 T cell receptor beta chains below was sequenced from the same sample in a study of PD-1 blockade in classical Hodgkin lymphoma. Every patient experienced relapse after autologous stem cell transplantation, and brentuximab vedotin exposure varied. Repertoires were generated with immunoSEQ multiplex PCR, while TCRdb's copy carries only in-frame clones and drops some. Of tens of thousands of clones listed, over 55% were seen once; the top ten hold under 3.5%. The sample here was peripheral blood mononuclear cells (PBMCs), taken before the second cycle of nivolumab. These TCRs come from a human donor with classical Hodgkin lymphoma.

The chain combines TRBV5-4 with TRBJ1-2, with TRBD1 identical over 11 bases. Germline V gene sequence: CDR1 SGHNT, CDR2 YYREEE (reference sequence). The CDR3 runs to 16 residues. The ends lost 2 bases at V and 4 bases at J; junction bases unmatched: 7. The DNA for the CDR3 is TGTGCCAGCAGCTTCGACCCGGGACAGGGGGTCTATGGCTACACCTTC. Its translation is CASSFDPGQGVYGYTF.

The rearrangement uses TRBV28 and TRBJ2-7; unclear D gene. The CDR3 is made up of 13 amino acids. The V end lost 5 bases, the J end lost 4 bases, and 12 bases lay between the germline ends. Germline V CDR1 and CDR2: MDHEN, SYDVKM. CDR3 in DNA: TGTGCCAGCAGTCCCCCCCCACAGTACGAGCAGTACTTC. This sequence encodes CASSPPPQYEQYF. Together with reference TRBV28 and TRBJ2-7, the CDR3 gives the full variable domain: DVKVTQSSRYLVKRTGEKVFLECVQDMDHENMFWYRQDPGLGLRLIYFSYDVKMKEKGDIPEGYSVSREKKERFSLILESASTNQTSMYLCASSPPPQYEQYFGPGTRLTVT.

This clone was seen a handful of times. V and J are TRBV29-1 and TRBJ1-2, with D perhaps TRBD1 (6 bases). Trimming removed 2 bases at V and 14 bases at J, with 18 bases between. The CDR3 contains 12 residues. Germline CDR1 and CDR2: SQVTM and ANQGSEA. The CDR3 bases are TGCAGCGTTGAACGGGGGGCTGGAGGCAATACCTTC. Its translation: CSVERGAGGNTF.

The DNA of the CDR3 is TGCGCCAGCAGATCTAGCGGGGGTTCCACAGATACGCAGTATTTT. It is translated as CASRSSGGSTDTQYF. V usage is TRBV5-1 and J usage is TRBJ2-3; 10 bases are a match to TRBD2. Looked up from germline, CDR1 is SGHRS and CDR2 is YFSETQ. J lost 2 bases, V lost 5 bases, and 5 bases had no gene match. CDR3 size: 15 residues. Full variable domain (rest looked up from reference TRBV5-1 and TRBJ2-3): KAGVTQTPRYLIKTRGQQVTLSCSPISGHRSVSWYQQTPGQGLQFLFEYFSETQRNKGNFPGRFSGRQFSNSRSEMNVSTLELGDSALYLCASRSSGGSTDTQYFGPGTRLTVL.

V is TRBV4-3 and J is TRBJ1-6; 7 bases agree with TRBD1. The junction had 9 bases not matched to a gene; V was cut back by 0 bases and J by 10 bases. Germline loops: CDR1 LGHNA, CDR2 YSLEER. This CDR3 has 16 amino acids. The chain's CDR3 is CASSQDFRQGGSPLHF. The CDR3 nucleotides read TGCGCCAGCAGCCAAGATTTTAGACAGGGTGGCTCACCCCTCCACTTT.

Only a few counts were recorded for this clone. The CDR3 reads CASSYSPLTKQFF. CDR3 in DNA: TGTGCCAGCAGTTACTCGCCGCTAACTAAGCAGTTCTTC. The chain employs TRBV6-5 and TRBJ2-1; D remains unclear. The germline CDR1 and CDR2 sequences are MNHEY and SVGAGI. The CDR3 length is 13 residues. Trimming stripped 0 bases from V and 11 bases from J, with 11 bases between.

This clone was counted only a few times. The chain combines TRBV23-1 with TRBJ1-5, with TRBD1 as a possible D gene (5 bases). TRBV23-1 is an open reading frame, and its role is uncertain. Trimming stripped 11 bases from V and 2 bases from J, with 22 bases between. This CDR3 contains 16 residues. The CDR3 spells CAYPQVRGAGNQPQHF. CDR3 bases: TGCGCCTACCCCCAGGTCAGAGGGGCTGGCAATCAGCCCCAGCATTTT.

This clone turned up a few times. The chain recombines TRBV10-2 with TRBJ2-3, with D tentatively TRBD2 (5 bases). The CDR3 has 17 amino acids. Germline CDR1 is WSHSY and CDR2 is SAAADI. V shed 2 bases and J shed 2 bases, with 17 bases lying between them. CDR3 in DNA: TGCGCCAGCAGTGAGCGGGATTCTAGGCCCCACACAGATACGCAGTATTTT. It translates to CASSERDSRPHTDTQYF.

CDR3 DNA: TGTGCCAGCAGTTCAATCGGGGGGGCCAAGAATGAGCAGTTCTTC. This translates into CASSSIGGAKNEQFF. The chain has TRBV27 and TRBJ2-1; 8 nucleotides agree with TRBD2. V lost 4 bases to trimming and J lost 7 bases; unmatched junction nucleotides: 9. The CDR3 spans 15 residues. Germline lookup yields CDR1 MNHEY and CDR2 SMNVEV (reference sequence).